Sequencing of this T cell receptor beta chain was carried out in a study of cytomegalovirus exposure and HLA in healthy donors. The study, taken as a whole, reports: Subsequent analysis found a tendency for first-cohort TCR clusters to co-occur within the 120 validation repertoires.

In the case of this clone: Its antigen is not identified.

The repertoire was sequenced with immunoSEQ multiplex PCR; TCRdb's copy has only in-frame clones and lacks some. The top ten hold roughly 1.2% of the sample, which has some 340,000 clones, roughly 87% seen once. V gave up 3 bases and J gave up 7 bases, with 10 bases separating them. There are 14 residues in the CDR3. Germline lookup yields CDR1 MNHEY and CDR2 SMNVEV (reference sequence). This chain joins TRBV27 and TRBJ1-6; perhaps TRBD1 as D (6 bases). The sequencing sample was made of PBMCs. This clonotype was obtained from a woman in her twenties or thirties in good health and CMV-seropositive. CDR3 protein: CASSFGQKNSPLHF. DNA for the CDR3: TGTGCCAGCAGTTTTGGACAGAAAAATTCACCCCTCCACTTT.